These 21 T cell receptor beta chains were all obtained from the same sample, sequenced in a study of vaccination and CD4 T cells after COVID-19. Treatment described: roughly 10-day PBMC culture with coronavirus spike peptide pools or control peptides (ViraFEST assay). Cultured CD4+ T-cell DNA underwent Oncomine TCR Beta short-read sequencing. TCRdb itself ran the PCR reads through MiXCR, one entry per CDR3 protein. Of 7,000 or so distinct CDR3 sequences listed, 70% to 80% are singletons. Antigen specificity for these receptors is unknown. The specimen was CD4+ T cells from blood, cultured in vitro. These receptors were collected from a human donor who had recovered from COVID-19.

The V gene is TRBV7-3, the J gene TRBJ2-2; perhaps TRBD2 as D (7 bases). The CDR3 is 15 residues long. Trimming pared 5 bases from V and 1 base from J, leaving 11 bases between. Germline V gives CDR1 SGHTA, CDR2 FQGTGA. CDR3 protein: CASSGGAENTGELFF. The CDR3 DNA reads as TGTGCCAGCAGCGGGGGGGCCGAGAACACCGGGGAGCTGTTTTTT.

The J gene is TRBJ1-5, the V gene TRBV20-1; TRBD1 matches at 9 bases. CDR1 and CDR2 from the germline V gene are DFQATT and SNEGSKA (reference sequence). The ends lost 3 bases at V and 7 bases at J; junction bases unmatched: 4. The CDR3 covers 13 residues. The CDR3 DNA sequence: TGCAGTGCTAGTACAGGGGGCGGGCAGCCCCAGCATTTT. Its protein product is CSASTGGGQPQHF.

This clonotype was seen a single time. The V and J genes are TRBV2 and TRBJ2-7; 9 bases map to TRBD1. Per germline, CDR1 SNHLY and CDR2 FYNNEI. Losses at the gene ends were 7 bases for V and 2 bases for J; bases not matched to a gene: 15. The CDR3 sequence is 17 residues long. The CDR3 nucleotides read TGTGCCAGCATGGGGGGATATAGGGGGACAGGGCCCTACGAGCAGTACTTC. This gives the protein CASMGGYRGTGPYEQYF. The complete variable domain, with remaining parts taken from reference TRBV2 and TRBJ2-7, reads EPEVTQTPSHQVTQMGQEVILRCVPISNHLYFYWYRQILGQKVEFLVSFYNNEISEKSEIFDDQFSVERPDGSNFTLKIRSTKLEDSAMYFCASMGGYRGTGPYEQYFGPGTRLTVT.

The V and J genes are TRBV10-3 and TRBJ1-1; D is perhaps TRBD1 (6 bases). Germline V gene sequence: CDR1 ENHRY, CDR2 SYGVKD. The CDR3 sequence is 12 residues long. V was shortened by 2 bases and J by 5 bases, with 6 bases between the two germline ends. DNA for the CDR3: TGTGCCATCAGTGAGGGACAGACTGAAGCTTTCTTT. Amino acid sequence: CAISEGQTEAFF.

This rearrangement joins TRBV4-1 to TRBJ1-6; unclear D gene. Germline CDR1 MGHRA, CDR2 YSYEKL. V was shortened by 2 bases and J by 16 bases, with 15 bases between the two germline ends. The CDR3 runs to 13 residues. The CDR3 region is CASSQIAQSQLHF. CDR3 bases: TGCGCCAGCAGCCAAATAGCCCAGTCTCAACTCCACTTT.

V is TRBV28 and J is TRBJ1-5; the D is unclear. The germline CDR1 and CDR2 sequences are MDHEN and SYDVKM. This CDR3 spans 12 amino acids. V shed 4 bases and J shed 12 bases, with 13 bases lying between them. The CDR3 here is CASSWGGEGQHF. DNA of the CDR3: TGTGCCAGCAGTTGGGGTGGGGAGGGCCAGCATTTT.

V and J are TRBV6-1 and TRBJ2-1; D might be TRBD2 (6 bases). This CDR3 comprises 14 residues. The germline V gene has CDR1 MNHNS and CDR2 SASEGT. Trimming left V 7 bases short and J 11 bases short, with 21 bases between. CDR3 amino acids: CASTGRPGGVKQFF. The DNA of the CDR3 is TGTGCCAGCACCGGGAGACCCGGCGGGGTAAAGCAGTTCTTC.

CDR3 in amino acids: CASSPFKLRDQPQHF. The CDR3 DNA reads as TGTGCCAGCAGCCCATTCAAATTGCGGGATCAGCCCCAGCATTTT. The rearrangement joins TRBV7-8 to TRBJ1-5, with D hard to call. The germline V and J ends were trimmed by 5 bases and 5 bases, with 16 bases remaining between them. The CDR3 extends over 15 amino acids. Germline V lookup: CDR1 SGHVS, CDR2 FQNEAQ.

The genes are TRBV2 and TRBJ2-7; D uncertain. V lost 7 bases, J lost 4 bases, and 11 bases lay in between. Germline V gene data show CDR1 as SNHLY and CDR2 as FYNNEI. The length of the CDR3 is 12 residues. For the CDR3, the DNA is TGTGCCAGCACTGGAGAGCCGTACGAGCAGTACTTC. This encodes CASTGEPYEQYF.

This chain links TRBV4-3 with TRBJ1-1; weak D call: TRBD1 (6 bases). The V gene's germline CDR1 is LGHNA and CDR2 YSLEER. The CDR3 is 14 residues long. V gave up 4 bases and J gave up 2 bases, with 11 bases separating them. The CDR3 region is CASSRGTTNTEAFF. In DNA, the CDR3 is TGCGCCAGCAGCCGAGGGACAACCAACACTGAAGCTTTCTTT.

This clonotype was counted between two and nine times. The V call is TRBV2, the J call TRBJ1-1; 9 positions agree with TRBD1. Germline V gene lookup returns CDR1 SNHLY and CDR2 FYNNEI. With 1 base clipped from V and 6 bases from J, the junction kept 0 bases outside the gene matches. The CDR3 has 13 amino acids. The DNA for the CDR3 is TGTGCCAGCAGTGAAGACAGGGGGCCTGAAGCTTTCTTT. Translated: CASSEDRGPEAFF. The full variable domain, rest sourced from reference TRBV2 and TRBJ1-1, is EPEVTQTPSHQVTQMGQEVILRCVPISNHLYFYWYRQILGQKVEFLVSFYNNEISEKSEIFDDQFSVERPDGSNFTLKIRSTKLEDSAMYFCASSEDRGPEAFFGQGTRLTVV.

The chain combines TRBV20-1 with TRBJ1-5; the D is unclear. The length of the CDR3 is 13 residues. Germline CDR1 and CDR2: DFQATT and SNEGSKA (reference sequence). V shed 4 bases and J shed 0 bases, with 7 bases lying between them. In DNA, the CDR3 is TGCAGTGCTACGGTAGGTAGCAATCAGCCCCAGCATTTT. Its protein product is CSATVGSNQPQHF.

This clonotype was counted a single time. The V call is TRBV5-4, the J call TRBJ2-1, with 8 bases matching TRBD2. Unmatched junction bases numbered 4, after V lost 4 bases and J lost 1 base. Germline CDR1 reads SGHNT; CDR2 reads YYREEE (reference sequence). The CDR3 extends over 15 amino acids. CDR3 DNA sequence: TGTGCCAGCAGCCGTACTAGCGGTTCCTACAATGAGCAGTTCTTC. Its translation is CASSRTSGSYNEQFF. Complete variable domain (other parts from reference TRBV5-4 and TRBJ2-1): ETGVTQSPTHLIKTRGQQVTLRCSSQSGHNTVSWYQQALGQGPQFIFQYYREEENGRGNFPPRFSGLQFPNYSSELNVNALELDDSALYLCASSRTSGSYNEQFFGPGTRLTVL.

The V and J genes are TRBV7-2 and TRBJ1-2; possibly TRBD1 for D (5 bases). The germline gives CDR1 SGHTA, CDR2 FQGNSA. The V and J ends lost 0 bases and 4 bases respectively, with 9 bases between them. The CDR3 is 14 residues long. CDR3 bases: TGTGCCAGCAGCTTAGCGACAGAGACCTATGGCTACACCTTC. Protein product: CASSLATETYGYTF.

The DNA for the CDR3 is TGTGCCAGCAGATCACAGGTGAACACTGAAGCTTTCTTT. Translating gives CASRSQVNTEAFF. This sequence joins TRBV27 and TRBJ1-1; tentatively, D is TRBD1 (5 bases). The germline gives CDR1 MNHEY, CDR2 SMNVEV (reference sequence). Trimming left V 6 bases short and J 0 bases short, with 8 bases between. The CDR3 has 13 residues.

The rearrangement uses TRBV10-3 and TRBJ2-2, with 7 bases lining up with TRBD1. The V and J ends lost 11 bases and 1 base, in that order; junction bases with no gene match: 4. Germline-derived CDR1 and CDR2 are ENHRY and SYGVKD. This CDR3 has 13 residues. Written as DNA, the CDR3 is TGTGCCGCCGGGACAGTGAACACCGGGGAGCTGTTTTTT. It yields the protein CAAGTVNTGELFF.

This clonotype was counted only a few times. This chain uses TRBV7-2 with TRBJ1-1; D is perhaps TRBD1 (6 bases). The CDR3 is made up of 14 amino acids. V lost 3 bases and J lost 6, with 14 bases in between. Germline-derived CDR1 and CDR2 are SGHTA and FQGNSA. CDR3 amino acids: CASSLGGGFAEAFF. The CDR3 nucleotides are TGTGCCAGCAGCTTGGGAGGGGGATTCGCTGAAGCTTTCTTT.

The chain employs TRBV7-2 and TRBJ1-2; D perhaps matches TRBD1 (5 bases). Germline V CDR1 and CDR2: SGHTA, FQGNSA. This CDR3 is 14 amino acids long. V was shortened by 3 bases and J by 5 bases, with 13 bases between the two germline ends. The CDR3 sequence: CASSFDSTAYGYTF. The CDR3 DNA follows: TGTGCCAGCAGCTTCGACAGCACCGCATATGGCTACACCTTC.

The chain employs TRBV6-1 and TRBJ2-7; 10 bases fit TRBD2. The CDR3 extends over 13 amino acids. Germline CDR1 and CDR2: MNHNS and SASEGT. J lost 3 bases, V lost 6 bases, and 2 bases had no gene match. DNA for the CDR3: TGTGCCAGCAGAGCGGGAGGGGTCTACGAGCAGTACTTC. It yields the protein CASRAGGVYEQYF.

The CDR3 coding sequence is TGCAGCGTTGAAGTAGGTGGGACGTGGCACAATGAGCAGTTCTTC. It codes for CSVEVGGTWHNEQFF. This chain joins TRBV29-1 and TRBJ2-1; D could derive from TRBD1 or TRBD2 (5 bases each). V lost 1 base, J lost 5 bases, and 15 bases lay in between. The CDR3 contains 15 residues. Germline CDR1 SQVTM, CDR2 ANQGSEA.

Comment on this clonotype: The DNA is omitted, as the CDR3 cannot be located on it reliably, and the CDR3 follows TCRdb's listing. This chain links TRBV7-5 with TRBJ2-7; the table's TRBD1 call for D was not verified on the DNA. TRBV7-5 is reported as a pseudogene. The CDR3 is 19 residues long, counting both termini. CDR3 sequence reads: CISVSEALPGRPGIYEQYF.